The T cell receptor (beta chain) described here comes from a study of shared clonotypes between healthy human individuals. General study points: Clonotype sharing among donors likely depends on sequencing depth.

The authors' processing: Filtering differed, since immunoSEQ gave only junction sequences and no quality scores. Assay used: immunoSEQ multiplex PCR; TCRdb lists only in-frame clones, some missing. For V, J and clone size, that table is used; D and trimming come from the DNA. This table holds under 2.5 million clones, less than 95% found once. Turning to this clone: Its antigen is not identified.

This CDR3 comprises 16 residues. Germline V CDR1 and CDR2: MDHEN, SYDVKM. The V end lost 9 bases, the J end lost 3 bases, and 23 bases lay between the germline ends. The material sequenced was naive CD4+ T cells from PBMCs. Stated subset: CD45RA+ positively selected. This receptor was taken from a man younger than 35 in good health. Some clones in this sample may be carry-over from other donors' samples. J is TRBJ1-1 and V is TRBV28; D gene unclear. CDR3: CASRSKSDPRYTEAFF. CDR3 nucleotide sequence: TGTGCCAGTCGTTCAAAGTCAGATCCTAGGTACACTGAAGCTTTCTTT.